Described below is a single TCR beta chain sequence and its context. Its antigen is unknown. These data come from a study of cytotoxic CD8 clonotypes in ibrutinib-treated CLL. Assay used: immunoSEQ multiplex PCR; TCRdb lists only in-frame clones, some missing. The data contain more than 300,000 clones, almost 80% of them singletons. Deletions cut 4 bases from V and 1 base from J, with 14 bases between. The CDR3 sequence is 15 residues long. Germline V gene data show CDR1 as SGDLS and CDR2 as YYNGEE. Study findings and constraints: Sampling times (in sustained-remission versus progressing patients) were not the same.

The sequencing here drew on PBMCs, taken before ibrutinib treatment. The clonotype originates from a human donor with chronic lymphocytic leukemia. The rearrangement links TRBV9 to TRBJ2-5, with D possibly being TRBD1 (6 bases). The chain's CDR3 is CASSPGQRAQETQYF. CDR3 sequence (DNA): TGTGCCAGCAGCCCGGGACAAAGAGCCCAAGAGACCCAGTACTTC.